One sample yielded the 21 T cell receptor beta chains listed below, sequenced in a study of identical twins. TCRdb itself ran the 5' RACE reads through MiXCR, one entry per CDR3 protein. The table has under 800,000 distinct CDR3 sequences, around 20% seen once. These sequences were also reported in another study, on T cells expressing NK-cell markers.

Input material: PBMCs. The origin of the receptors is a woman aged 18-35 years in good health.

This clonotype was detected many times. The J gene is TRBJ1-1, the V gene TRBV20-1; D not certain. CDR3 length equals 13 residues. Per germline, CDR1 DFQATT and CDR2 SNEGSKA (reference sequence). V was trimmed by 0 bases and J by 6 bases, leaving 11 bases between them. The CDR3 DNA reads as TGCAGTGCTAGAGATCGAGCAAGGGCTGAAGCTTTCTTT. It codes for CSARDRARAEAFF.

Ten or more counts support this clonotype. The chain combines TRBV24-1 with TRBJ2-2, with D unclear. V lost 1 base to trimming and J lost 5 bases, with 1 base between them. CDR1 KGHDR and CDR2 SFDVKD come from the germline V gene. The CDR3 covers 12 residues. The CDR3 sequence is CATSDLTGELFF. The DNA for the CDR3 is TGTGCCACCAGTGATTTAACCGGGGAGCTGTTTTTT.

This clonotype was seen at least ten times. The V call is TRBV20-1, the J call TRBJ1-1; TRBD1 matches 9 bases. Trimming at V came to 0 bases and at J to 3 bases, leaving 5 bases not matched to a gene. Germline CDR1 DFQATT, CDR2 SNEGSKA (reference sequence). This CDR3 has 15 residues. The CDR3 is CSARDRQGGDTEAFF. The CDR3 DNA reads TGCAGTGCTAGAGATCGACAGGGGGGTGACACTGAAGCTTTCTTT.

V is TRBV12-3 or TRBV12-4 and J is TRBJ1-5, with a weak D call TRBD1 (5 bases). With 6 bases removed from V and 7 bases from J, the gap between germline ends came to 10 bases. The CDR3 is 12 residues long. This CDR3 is CASSSREQPQHF. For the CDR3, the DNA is TGTGCCAGCAGCTCCAGGGAACAGCCCCAGCATTTT.

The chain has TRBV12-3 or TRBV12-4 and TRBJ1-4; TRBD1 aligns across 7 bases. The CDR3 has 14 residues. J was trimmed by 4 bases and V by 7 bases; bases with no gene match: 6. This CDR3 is CASTRQGHNEKLFF. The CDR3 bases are TGTGCCAGCACCAGACAGGGCCATAATGAAAAACTGTTTTTT.

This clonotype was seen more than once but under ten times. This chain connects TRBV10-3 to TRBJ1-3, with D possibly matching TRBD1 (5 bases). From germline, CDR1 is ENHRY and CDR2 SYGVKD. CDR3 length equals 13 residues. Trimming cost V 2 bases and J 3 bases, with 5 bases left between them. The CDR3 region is CAISETGGNTIYF. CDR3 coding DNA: TGTGCCATCAGTGAGACAGGTGGAAACACCATATATTTT.

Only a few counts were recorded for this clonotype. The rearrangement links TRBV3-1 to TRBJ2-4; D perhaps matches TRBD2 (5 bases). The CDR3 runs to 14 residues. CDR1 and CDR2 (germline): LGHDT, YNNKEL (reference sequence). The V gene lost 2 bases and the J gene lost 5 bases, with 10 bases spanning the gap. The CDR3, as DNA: TGTGCCAGCAGCCAATTCGCGAGGGAAAACATTCAGTACTTC. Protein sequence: CASSQFARENIQYF.

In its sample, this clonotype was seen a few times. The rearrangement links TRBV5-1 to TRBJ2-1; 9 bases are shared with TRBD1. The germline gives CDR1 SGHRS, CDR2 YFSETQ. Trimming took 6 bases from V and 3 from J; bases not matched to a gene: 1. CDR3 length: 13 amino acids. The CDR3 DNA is TGCGCCAGCATGGGACAGGGCTACAATGAGCAGTTCTTC. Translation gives CASMGQGYNEQFF.

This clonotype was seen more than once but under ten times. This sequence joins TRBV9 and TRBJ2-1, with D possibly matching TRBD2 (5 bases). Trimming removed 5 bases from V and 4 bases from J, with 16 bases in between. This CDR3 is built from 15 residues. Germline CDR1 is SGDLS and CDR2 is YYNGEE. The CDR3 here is CASSDEGAFYNEQFF. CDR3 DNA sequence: TGTGCCAGCAGTGATGAGGGAGCATTTTACAATGAGCAGTTCTTC.

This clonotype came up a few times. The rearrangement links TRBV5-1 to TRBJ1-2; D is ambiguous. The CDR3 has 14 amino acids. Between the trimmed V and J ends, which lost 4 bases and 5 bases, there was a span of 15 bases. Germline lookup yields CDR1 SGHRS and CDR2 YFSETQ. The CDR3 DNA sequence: TGCGCCAGCAGCGCCGACGCCACTCGTTATGGCTACACCTTC. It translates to CASSADATRYGYTF.

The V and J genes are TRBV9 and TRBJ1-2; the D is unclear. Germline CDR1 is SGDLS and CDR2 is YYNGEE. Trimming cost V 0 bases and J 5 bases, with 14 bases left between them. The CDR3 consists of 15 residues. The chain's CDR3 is CASSVATSPEYGYTF. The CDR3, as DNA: TGTGCCAGCAGCGTAGCTACGTCTCCGGAGTATGGCTACACCTTC.

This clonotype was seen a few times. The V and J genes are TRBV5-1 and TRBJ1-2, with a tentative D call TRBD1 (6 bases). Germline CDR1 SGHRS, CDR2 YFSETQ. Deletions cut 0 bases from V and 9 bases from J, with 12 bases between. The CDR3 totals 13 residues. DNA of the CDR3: TGCGCCAGCAGCTTGGTAGCAGGGGAGCGCTACACCTTC. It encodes CASSLVAGERYTF.

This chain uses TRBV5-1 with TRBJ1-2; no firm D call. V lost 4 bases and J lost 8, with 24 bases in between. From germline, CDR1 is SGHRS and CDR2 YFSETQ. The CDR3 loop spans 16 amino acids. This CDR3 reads CASSPPTDHRHKGYTF. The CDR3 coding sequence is TGCGCCAGCAGCCCCCCAACGGACCACCGGCATAAGGGCTACACCTTC.

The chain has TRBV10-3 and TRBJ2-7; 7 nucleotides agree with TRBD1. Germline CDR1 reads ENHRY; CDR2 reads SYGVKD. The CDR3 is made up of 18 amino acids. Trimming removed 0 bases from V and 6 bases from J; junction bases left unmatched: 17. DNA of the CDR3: TGTGCCATCAGTGAGTCGACTCTTAGCCGGGACAGCGGCAGCGAGCAGTACTTC. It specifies CAISESTLSRDSGSEQYF.

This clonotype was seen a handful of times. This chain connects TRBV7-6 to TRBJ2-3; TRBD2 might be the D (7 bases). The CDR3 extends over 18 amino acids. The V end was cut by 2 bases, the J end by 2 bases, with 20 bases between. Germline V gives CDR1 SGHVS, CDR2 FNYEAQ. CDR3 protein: CASSLIVGAGANTDTQYF. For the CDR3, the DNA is TGTGCCAGCAGCTTAATTGTAGGTGCGGGGGCCAACACAGATACGCAGTATTTT.

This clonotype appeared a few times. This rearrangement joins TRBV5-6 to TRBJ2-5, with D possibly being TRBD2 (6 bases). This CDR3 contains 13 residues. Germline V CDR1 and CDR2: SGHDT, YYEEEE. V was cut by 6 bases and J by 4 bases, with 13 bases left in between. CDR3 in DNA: TGTGCCAGCATGGCACGGGGAGGAGAGACCCAGTACTTC. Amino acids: CASMARGGETQYF.

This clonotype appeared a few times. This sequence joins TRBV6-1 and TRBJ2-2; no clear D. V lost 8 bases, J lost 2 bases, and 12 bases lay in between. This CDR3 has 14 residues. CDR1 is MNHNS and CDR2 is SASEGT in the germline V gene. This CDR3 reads CASFPAFNTGELFF. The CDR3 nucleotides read TGTGCCAGCTTCCCAGCCTTTAACACCGGGGAGCTGTTTTTT.

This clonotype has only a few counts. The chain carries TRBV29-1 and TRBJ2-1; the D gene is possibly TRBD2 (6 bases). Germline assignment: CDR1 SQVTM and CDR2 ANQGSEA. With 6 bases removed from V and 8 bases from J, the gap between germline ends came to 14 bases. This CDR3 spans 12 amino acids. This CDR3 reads CSVSAEGHEQFF. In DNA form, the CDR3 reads TGCAGCGTGTCAGCGGAGGGGCATGAGCAGTTCTTC.

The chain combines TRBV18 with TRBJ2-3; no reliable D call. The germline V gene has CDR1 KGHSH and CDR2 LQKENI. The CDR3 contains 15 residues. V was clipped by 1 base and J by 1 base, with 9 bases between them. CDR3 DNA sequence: TGTGCCAGCTCACCACGGCCAGACCGCACAGATACGCAGTATTTT. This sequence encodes CASSPRPDRTDTQYF.

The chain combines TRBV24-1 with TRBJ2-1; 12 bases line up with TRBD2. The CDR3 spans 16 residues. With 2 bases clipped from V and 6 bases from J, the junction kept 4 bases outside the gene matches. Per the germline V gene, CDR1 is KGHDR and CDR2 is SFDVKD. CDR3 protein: CATSDSRTSGVNEQFF. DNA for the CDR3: TGTGCCACCAGTGATTCCCGGACTAGCGGGGTCAATGAGCAGTTCTTC.

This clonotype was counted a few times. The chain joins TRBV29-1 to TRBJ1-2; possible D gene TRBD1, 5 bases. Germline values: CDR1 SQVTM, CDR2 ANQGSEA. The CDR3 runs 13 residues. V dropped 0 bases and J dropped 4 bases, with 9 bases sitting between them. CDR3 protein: CSVEDDSSYGYTF. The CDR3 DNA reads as TGCAGCGTTGAAGACGACAGCTCCTATGGCTACACCTTC.